One sample yielded the 29 T cell receptor beta chains listed below, sequenced in a study of molecular identifiers for immune sequencing clone quantification. TCRdb re-analysed the PCR reads in MiXCR, keeping a single row per CDR3 protein. The table shows more than 85,000 distinct CDR3 sequences, with 36% occurring only once. Sequencing was carried out using naive CD8+ T cells from blood, with Jurkat cell RNA spiked in. Indicated subset: FACS-sorted CD8+CD4-CCR7+CD45RA+ naive T cells. These receptors were taken from a human donor in good health. Some libraries in this study had Jurkat cell RNA spiked in.

This clonotype has more than one count but fewer than ten. The CDR3 coding sequence is TGCAGCGTTGTTGCTAGCACAGATACGCAGTATTTT. Protein: CSVVASTDTQYF. V is TRBV29-1 and J is TRBJ2-3, with D unclear. The length of the CDR3 is 12 residues. Trimming cost V 4 bases and J 0 bases, with 5 bases left between them. The germline V gene has CDR1 SQVTM and CDR2 ANQGSEA.

The chain is built from TRBV5-4 and TRBJ1-4; D is unresolved. The CDR3 extends over 15 amino acids. Germline CDR1 and CDR2: SGHNT and YYREEE (reference sequence). Trimming pared 0 bases from V and 0 bases from J, leaving 6 bases between. The CDR3 region is CASSLATSTNEKLFF. For the CDR3, the DNA is TGTGCCAGCAGCTTGGCCACGTCAACTAATGAAAAACTGTTTTTT. The full variable domain, completed using reference TRBV5-4 and TRBJ1-4, is ETGVTQSPTHLIKTRGQQVTLRCSSQSGHNTVSWYQQALGQGPQFIFQYYREEENGRGNFPPRFSGLQFPNYSSELNVNALELDDSALYLCASSLATSTNEKLFFGSGTQLSVL.

This clonotype has a count of ten or more. The V gene is TRBV12-3 or TRBV12-4, the J gene TRBJ2-3; 9 bases align to TRBD2. V gave up 7 bases and J gave up 4 bases; unmatched junction bases: 18. This CDR3 is built from 18 residues. This chain's CDR3 is CASKGWGSGSFRADTQYF. The CDR3, as DNA: TGTGCCAGCAAGGGGTGGGGTAGCGGGAGTTTCCGCGCAGATACGCAGTATTTT.

V is TRBV5-1 and J is TRBJ2-1; unclear D gene. Germline loops: CDR1 SGHRS, CDR2 YFSETQ. This CDR3 region has 12 residues. V lost 3 bases, J lost 8 bases, and 9 bases lay in between. CDR3 protein: CASSYISDEQFF. For the CDR3, the DNA is TGCGCCAGCAGCTACATAAGCGATGAGCAGTTCTTC.

The sample holds many counts of this clonotype. The rearrangement uses TRBV4-3 and TRBJ2-3; 9 positions agree with TRBD2. The CDR3 covers 15 residues. CDR1 and CDR2 (germline): LGHNA, YSLEER. Trimming cost V 4 bases and J 2 bases; bases outside gene matches: 4. The CDR3 sequence is CASSPGTSFTDTQYF. In nucleotides, the CDR3 is TGCGCCAGCAGCCCGGGGACTAGCTTCACAGATACGCAGTATTTT.

Many counts were recorded for this clonotype. This chain links TRBV5-1 with TRBJ2-3; D unclear. Deletions cut 2 bases from V and 0 bases from J, with 10 bases between. The CDR3 runs 15 residues. Germline CDR1 is SGHRS and CDR2 is YFSETQ. The CDR3 region has the DNA TGCGCCAGCAGCTTCATGGCGGATAGCACAGATACGCAGTATTTT. Protein product: CASSFMADSTDTQYF.

This clonotype was seen only a few times. This chain connects TRBV27 to TRBJ2-7, with D maybe TRBD2 (6 bases). CDR1 and CDR2 (germline): MNHEY, SMNVEV (reference sequence). Trimming removed 5 bases from V and 3 bases from J, with 14 bases in between. The CDR3 runs to 14 residues. In nucleotides, the CDR3 is TGTGCCAGCAGTCCAAGGGGACTTCTCTACGAGCAGTACTTC. Translation gives CASSPRGLLYEQYF.

The table lists this clonotype with a few counts. V usage is TRBV28 and J usage is TRBJ2-7; D gene uncertain. The germline V gene has CDR1 MDHEN and CDR2 SYDVKM. The V end was cut by 2 bases, the J end by 2 bases, with 13 bases between. CDR3 length: 15 amino acids. The CDR3 reads CASSLISASAYEQYF. CDR3 nucleotides: TGTGCCAGCAGTTTAATCAGTGCGTCAGCCTACGAGCAGTACTTC.

Remarks on this clonotype: One junction end does not reproduce the germline sequence, and a read error may be involved. The rearrangement links TRBV19 to TRBJ2-5, with D perhaps being TRBD1 or TRBD2 (5 bases each). Germline CDR1 reads LNHDA; CDR2 reads SQIVND (reference sequence). There are 18 residues in the CDR3. In DNA, the CDR3 is TGTGCCAGCAGTATAGCCGGGGCTGGGATCTTTGGCCAAGAGCCCCAGTACTTC. It encodes CASSIAGAGIFGQEPQYF.

In its sample, this clonotype was seen many times. The chain joins TRBV7-8 to TRBJ2-1; a weak D match, TRBD1 (6 bases). The CDR3 is 13 amino acids. Germline V lookup: CDR1 SGHVS, CDR2 FQNEAQ. Trimming cost V 1 base and J 6 bases, with 7 bases left between them. The CDR3 loop is CASSLVDSNEQFF. The CDR3 DNA follows: TGTGCCAGCAGCTTAGTGGACAGCAATGAGCAGTTCTTC.

This clonotype turned up a few times. The V call is TRBV9, the J call TRBJ2-1, with D perhaps TRBD1 (5 bases). The CDR3 is 14 residues long. Germline assignment: CDR1 SGDLS and CDR2 YYNGEE. Trimming cost V 3 bases and J 4 bases, with 11 bases left between them. Here the CDR3 DNA reads TGTGCCAGCAGCGCCTGGGGCAGTTACAATGAGCAGTTCTTC. This gives the protein CASSAWGSYNEQFF.

This chain joins TRBV7-3 and TRBJ2-3; 9 bases match TRBD1. Trimming at V came to 3 bases and at J to 4 bases, leaving 8 bases not matched to a gene. The length of the CDR3 is 16 residues. Per the germline V gene, CDR1 is SGHTA and CDR2 is FQGTGA. DNA of the CDR3: TGTGCCAGCAGCTTTTTTGGACAGGGGCCCTCAGATACGCAGTATTTT. It codes for CASSFFGQGPSDTQYF.

As concerns this clonotype: A much larger clone differs by one base, so this may be a read error. This chain joins TRBV28 and TRBJ2-6; D gene unclear. V lost 4 bases, J lost 0 bases, and 13 bases lay in between. CDR1 and CDR2 (germline): MDHEN, SYDVKM. CDR3 size: 17 residues. CDR3 in DNA: TGTGCCAGCAGTTCCTGTACGGAAATCTCTGGGGCCAACGTCCTGACTTTC. Its translation is CASSSCTEISGANVLTF.

The chain recombines TRBV10-3 with TRBJ2-7, with a weak D call TRBD1 (5 bases). V lost 3 bases to trimming and J lost 3 bases, with 9 bases between them. Germline-derived CDR1 and CDR2 are ENHRY and SYGVKD. The CDR3 loop spans 13 amino acids. In nucleotides, the CDR3 is TGTGCCATCAGTGAAAGGGGCAGCTACGAGCAGTACTTC. This sequence encodes CAISERGSYEQYF.

Note on this clonotype: The junction differs from germline at one of its ends, possibly a read error. J is TRBJ2-7 and V is TRBV7-9, with D perhaps matching TRBD2 (6 bases). Germline-derived CDR1 and CDR2 are SEHNR and FQNEAQ (reference sequence). This CDR3 comprises 13 residues. In DNA, the CDR3 is TGTGCCAGCACCTTAGCGGCCTCCTACGAGCAGTACTTC. Translating it yields CASTLAASYEQYF.

Only a few counts were recorded for this clonotype. The chain recombines TRBV10-3 with TRBJ2-3, with D possibly matching TRBD2 (6 bases). The CDR3 spans 17 residues. V shed 6 bases and J shed 2 bases, with 21 bases lying between them. Germline V CDR1 and CDR2: ENHRY, SYGVKD. The CDR3 loop is CAISEIPGALITDTQYF. CDR3 bases: TGTGCCATCAGCGAGATTCCGGGAGCTCTTATCACAGATACGCAGTATTTT.

This clonotype has at least ten counts. The rearrangement joins TRBV14 to TRBJ2-3, with D maybe TRBD2 (5 bases). The V end was cut by 5 bases, the J end by 4 bases, with 10 bases between. The CDR3 consists of 13 residues. CDR1 and CDR2 (germline): SGHDN, FVKESK. CDR3 coding DNA: TGTGCCAGCAGCTCCGTCGGGGCAGATACGCAGTATTTT. It encodes CASSSVGADTQYF.

This clonotype was seen a few times. The V gene is TRBV18, the J gene TRBJ2-3, with a weak D call TRBD2 (6 bases). The CDR3 consists of 17 residues. The germline V gene has CDR1 KGHSH and CDR2 LQKENI. V lost 4 bases and J lost 2, with 19 bases in between. The CDR3 nucleotides are TGTGCCAGCTCACACTTCGCCCCGCGGGACCCCACAGATACGCAGTATTTT. This codes for CASSHFAPRDPTDTQYF. Combining the CDR3 with reference TRBV18 and TRBJ2-3 gives the whole variable domain NAGVMQNPRHLVRRRGQEARLRCSPMKGHSHVYWYRQLPEEGLKFMVYLQKENIIDESGMPKERFSAEFPKEGPSILRIQQVVRGDSAAYFCASSHFAPRDPTDTQYFGPGTRLTVL.

The J gene is TRBJ2-3, the V gene TRBV24-1; perhaps TRBD1 as D (5 bases). The V gene's germline CDR1 is KGHDR and CDR2 SFDVKD. Trimming left V 0 bases short and J 0 bases short, with 6 bases between. The CDR3 is 15 amino acids. The CDR3 nucleotides read TGTGCCACCAGTGATTTGGACAGAAGCACAGATACGCAGTATTTT. Amino acids: CATSDLDRSTDTQYF.

The sample holds many counts of this clonotype. The gene calls are TRBV5-5 and TRBJ2-7; 7 nucleotides match TRBD1. In germline, CDR1 is SGHKS, CDR2 YYEKEE (reference sequence). This CDR3 region has 13 residues. V was pared by 5 bases and J by 3 bases, with 5 bases of the junction left unmatched. The CDR3 region is CASREGQYYEQYF. CDR3 sequence (DNA): TGTGCCAGCAGAGAGGGACAGTACTACGAGCAGTACTTC.

A remark on this clonotype: Possible read error: a much larger clone is one base away. The rearrangement joins TRBV7-8 to TRBJ2-7; D not certain. The CDR3 is made up of 13 amino acids. The germline CDR1 and CDR2 sequences are SGHVS and FQNEAQ. This CDR3 is CASCLVSSYEQYF. For the CDR3, the DNA is TGTGCCAGCTGCTTAGTCAGTTCCTACGAGCAGTACTTC.

Regarding this clonotype: This may be a read error: a much more frequent sequence differs by one nucleotide. This chain uses TRBV20-1 with TRBJ2-7; D perhaps matches TRBD2 (6 bases). CDR3 length: 12 residues. CDR1 is DFQATT and CDR2 is SNEGSKA in the germline V gene (reference sequence). Trimming took 3 bases from V and 6 from J, leaving 12 bases between them. The CDR3 is CSASRAEGEQYF. In nucleotides, the CDR3 is TGCAGTGCTAGCAGGGCGGAGGGCGAGCAGTACTTC.

Details on this clonotype: A much larger clone differs from this one at a single base, so this may be a read error. Since the CDR3 does not end with the conserved phenylalanine or tryptophan, this likely comes from a read error. The CDR3 DNA is TGTGCCAGCAGTTACCCGGCTACGGCGGTACGCACAGATACGCAGTATATT. As protein: CASSYPATAVRTDTQYI. V usage is TRBV6-2 or TRBV6-3 and J usage is TRBJ2-3; D is undetermined. The CDR3 covers 17 residues. V lost 2 bases and J lost 1, with 16 bases in between. Germline lookup yields CDR1 MNHEY and CDR2 SVGEGT.

Notes on this clonotype: Germline and junction disagree at one end, which may indicate a read error. The chain carries TRBV9 and TRBJ1-2; D is possibly TRBD1 (5 bases). The germline CDR1 and CDR2 sequences are SGDLS and YYNGEE. The CDR3 runs to 14 residues. CDR3 nucleotides: TGTGCCAGCAGCGTAGAGGGGACGGACTATGGCCACACCTTC. This encodes CASSVEGTDYGHTF.

In this sample, this clonotype turned up many times. This chain links TRBV11-2 with TRBJ2-3; 15 bases fit TRBD2. V trimming: 4 bases; J trimming: 4 bases; junction bases outside the gene matches: 9. The CDR3 sequence is 18 residues long. The germline V gene has CDR1 SGHAT and CDR2 FQNNGV. CDR3 bases: TGTGCCAGCAGCTACCGCTTCGGACTAGCGGGAGGGGCAGATACGCAGTATTTT. Its translation is CASSYRFGLAGGADTQYF.

The chain recombines TRBV28 with TRBJ2-7; maybe TRBD1 (5 bases). Trimming took off 5 bases at V and 5 bases at J, with 13 bases between the two ends. CDR3 size: 13 residues. Germline V gene sequence: CDR1 MDHEN, CDR2 SYDVKM. CDR3 coding DNA: TGTGCCAGCAGTCAAGAGATGGGGCACGAGCAGTACTTC. Translated, it gives CASSQEMGHEQYF.

To note about this clonotype: A read error may produce the germline difference seen at one junction end. The chain uses TRBV20-1 and TRBJ2-3; 10 bases map to TRBD2. Germline V gene sequence: CDR1 DFQATT, CDR2 SNEGSKA (reference sequence). This CDR3 spans 17 amino acids. The chain's CDR3 is CSARGPTSGIGTDTQNF. In DNA, the CDR3 is TGCAGTGCAAGAGGCCCCACTAGCGGGATTGGTACAGATACGCAGAATTTT.

V is TRBV2 and J is TRBJ2-3; 7 nucleotides match TRBD2. V lost 8 bases, J lost 3 bases, and 14 bases stayed unmatched. The CDR3 spans 16 residues. The germline V gene has CDR1 SNHLY and CDR2 FYNNEI. The CDR3 DNA reads TGTGCCAGCCTCCCTTTAGCGGGCATCGTGACAGATACGCAGTATTTT. Translated: CASLPLAGIVTDTQYF.

This clonotype was seen a handful of times. The chain joins TRBV13 to TRBJ1-2; 7 bases agree with TRBD1. The CDR3 is made up of 15 amino acids. Looked up from germline, CDR1 is PRHDT and CDR2 is FYEKMQ (reference sequence). With 5 bases clipped from V and 4 bases from J, the junction kept 10 bases outside the gene matches. In DNA form, the CDR3 reads TGTGCCAGCAGCCCCGGACAGGCGCACCTCTATGGCTACACCTTC. Translation: CASSPGQAHLYGYTF.